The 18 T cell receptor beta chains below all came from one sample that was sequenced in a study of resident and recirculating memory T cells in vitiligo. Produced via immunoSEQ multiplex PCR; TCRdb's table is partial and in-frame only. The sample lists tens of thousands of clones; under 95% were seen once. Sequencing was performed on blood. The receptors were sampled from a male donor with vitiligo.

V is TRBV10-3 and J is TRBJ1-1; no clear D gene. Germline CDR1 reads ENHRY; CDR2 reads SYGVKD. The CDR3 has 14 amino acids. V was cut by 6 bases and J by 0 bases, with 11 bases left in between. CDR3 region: CAISPDIMNTEAFF. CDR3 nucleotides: TGTGCCATCAGCCCCGACATTATGAACACTGAAGCTTTCTTT.

Written as DNA, the CDR3 is TGTGCCAGCAGTTTGGACAGATATACGCAGTATTTT. Its translation is CASSLDRYTQYF. The chain links TRBV28 to TRBJ2-3; tentatively, D is TRBD1 (6 bases). Trimming removed 3 bases from V and 7 bases from J, with 8 bases in between. The germline CDR1 and CDR2 sequences are MDHEN and SYDVKM. CDR3 size: 12 residues. Drawing the rest from reference TRBV28 and TRBJ2-3, the complete variable domain is DVKVTQSSRYLVKRTGEKVFLECVQDMDHENMFWYRQDPGLGLRLIYFSYDVKMKEKGDIPEGYSVSREKKERFSLILESASTNQTSMYLCASSLDRYTQYFGPGTRLTVL.

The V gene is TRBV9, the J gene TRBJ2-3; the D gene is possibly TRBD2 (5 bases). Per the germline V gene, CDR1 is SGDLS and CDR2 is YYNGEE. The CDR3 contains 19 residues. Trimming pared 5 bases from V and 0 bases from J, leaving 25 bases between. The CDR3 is CASSHSGRPLPGSTDTQYF. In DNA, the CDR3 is TGTGCCAGCAGTCATAGTGGGCGGCCACTCCCGGGGAGCACAGATACGCAGTATTTT.

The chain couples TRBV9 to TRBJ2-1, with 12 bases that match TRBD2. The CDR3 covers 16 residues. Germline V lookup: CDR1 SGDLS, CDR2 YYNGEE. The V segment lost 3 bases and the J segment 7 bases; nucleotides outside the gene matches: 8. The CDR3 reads CASSGLAGGSSNEQFF. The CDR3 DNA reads TGTGCCAGCAGCGGCCTAGCGGGAGGGTCTTCGAATGAGCAGTTCTTC.

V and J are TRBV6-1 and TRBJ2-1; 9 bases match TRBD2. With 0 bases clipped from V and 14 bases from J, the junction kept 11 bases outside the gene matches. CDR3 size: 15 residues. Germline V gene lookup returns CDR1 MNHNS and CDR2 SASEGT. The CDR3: CASSEATGTSLLEFF. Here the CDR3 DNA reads TGTGCCAGCAGTGAAGCTACCGGGACTAGCCTTTTGGAGTTCTTC.

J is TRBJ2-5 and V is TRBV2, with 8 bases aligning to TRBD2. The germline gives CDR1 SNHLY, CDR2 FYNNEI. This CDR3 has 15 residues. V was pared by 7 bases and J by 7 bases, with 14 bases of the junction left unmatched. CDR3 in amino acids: CASNPTSADPGTQYF. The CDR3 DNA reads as TGTGCCAGCAATCCGACTAGCGCGGACCCAGGGACCCAGTACTTC.

CDR3 residues: CATSVGGSGQETQYF. The CDR3 coding sequence is TGTGCCACATCGGTGGGTGGGAGCGGACAAGAGACCCAGTACTTC. The chain combines TRBV9 with TRBJ2-5; D perhaps matches TRBD2 (5 bases). Trimming removed 9 bases from V and 2 bases from J, with 20 bases in between. Germline lookup yields CDR1 SGDLS and CDR2 YYNGEE. This CDR3 is built from 15 residues.

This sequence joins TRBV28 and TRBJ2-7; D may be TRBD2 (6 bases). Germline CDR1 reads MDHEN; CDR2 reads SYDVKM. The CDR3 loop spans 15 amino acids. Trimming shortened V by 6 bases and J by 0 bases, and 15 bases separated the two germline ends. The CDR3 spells CASSLAGYVSYEQYF. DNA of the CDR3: TGTGCCAGCAGCCTGGCGGGATACGTCTCCTACGAGCAGTACTTC. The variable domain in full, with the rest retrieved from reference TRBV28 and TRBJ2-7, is DVKVTQSSRYLVKRTGEKVFLECVQDMDHENMFWYRQDPGLGLRLIYFSYDVKMKEKGDIPEGYSVSREKKERFSLILESASTNQTSMYLCASSLAGYVSYEQYFGPGTRLTVT.

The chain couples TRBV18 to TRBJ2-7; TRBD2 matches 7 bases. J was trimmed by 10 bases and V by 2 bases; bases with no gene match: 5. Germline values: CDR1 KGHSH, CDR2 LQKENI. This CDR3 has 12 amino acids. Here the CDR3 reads CASSPETGGQYF. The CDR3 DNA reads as TGTGCCAGCTCACCAGAAACGGGAGGTCAGTACTTC.

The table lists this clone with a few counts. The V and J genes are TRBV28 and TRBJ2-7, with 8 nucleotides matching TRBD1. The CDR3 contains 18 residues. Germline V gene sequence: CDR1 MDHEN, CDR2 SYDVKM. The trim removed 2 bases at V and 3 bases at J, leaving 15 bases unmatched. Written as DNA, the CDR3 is TGTGCCAGCAGTTTAGACGGCAGGGGGCGCAGGTTAGGCTACGAGCAGTACTTC. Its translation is CASSLDGRGRRLGYEQYF.

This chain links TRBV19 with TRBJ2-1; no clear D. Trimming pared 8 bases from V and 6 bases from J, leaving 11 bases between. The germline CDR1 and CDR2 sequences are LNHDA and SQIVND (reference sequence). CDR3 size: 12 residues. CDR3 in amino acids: CASSTCCNEQFF. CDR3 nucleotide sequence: TGTGCCAGTTCAACTTGCTGCAATGAGCAGTTCTTC.

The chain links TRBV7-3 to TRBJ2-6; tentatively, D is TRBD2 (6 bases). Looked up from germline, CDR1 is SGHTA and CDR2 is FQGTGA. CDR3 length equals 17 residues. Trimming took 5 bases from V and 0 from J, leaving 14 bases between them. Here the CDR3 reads CASSPMDGSSGANVLTF. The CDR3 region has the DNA TGTGCCAGCAGCCCTATGGACGGGAGCTCTGGGGCCAACGTCCTGACTTTC.

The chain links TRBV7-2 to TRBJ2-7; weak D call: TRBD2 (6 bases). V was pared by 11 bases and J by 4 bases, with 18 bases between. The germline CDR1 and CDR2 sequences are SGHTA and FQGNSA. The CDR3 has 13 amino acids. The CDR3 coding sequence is TGTGCCGGCTCCGCGGGGACGGTATACGAGCAGTACTTC. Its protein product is CAGSAGTVYEQYF.

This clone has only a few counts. This CDR3 is CASNTGTRDTEAFF. The CDR3 DNA follows: TGTGCCAGTAATACAGGGACGAGGGACACTGAAGCTTTCTTT. The rearrangement links TRBV9 to TRBJ1-1, with D maybe TRBD1 (6 bases). Germline lookup yields CDR1 SGDLS and CDR2 YYNGEE. The CDR3 loop spans 14 amino acids. Trimming removed 8 bases from V and 3 bases from J, with 17 bases in between.

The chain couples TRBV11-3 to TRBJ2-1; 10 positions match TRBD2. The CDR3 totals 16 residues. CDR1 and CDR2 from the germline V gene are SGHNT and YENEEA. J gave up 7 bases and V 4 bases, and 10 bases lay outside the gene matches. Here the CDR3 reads CASSSRTSGRRNEQFF. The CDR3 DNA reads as TGTGCCAGCAGCTCGCGGACTAGCGGTAGGCGGAATGAGCAGTTCTTC.

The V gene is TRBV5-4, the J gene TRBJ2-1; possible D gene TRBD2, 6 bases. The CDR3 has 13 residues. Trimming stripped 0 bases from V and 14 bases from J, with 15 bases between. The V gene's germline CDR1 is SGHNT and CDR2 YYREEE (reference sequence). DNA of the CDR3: TGTGCCAGCAGCTTGGGGGACTTCCCCTCGGAGTTCTTC. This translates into CASSLGDFPSEFF.

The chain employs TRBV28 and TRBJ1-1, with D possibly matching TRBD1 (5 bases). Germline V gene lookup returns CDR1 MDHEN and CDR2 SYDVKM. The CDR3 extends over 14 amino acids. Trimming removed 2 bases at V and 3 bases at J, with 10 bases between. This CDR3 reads CASSLGSGYTEAFF. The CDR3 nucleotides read TGTGCCAGCAGTTTAGGGTCAGGGTACACTGAAGCTTTCTTT. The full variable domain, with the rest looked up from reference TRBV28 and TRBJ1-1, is DVKVTQSSRYLVKRTGEKVFLECVQDMDHENMFWYRQDPGLGLRLIYFSYDVKMKEKGDIPEGYSVSREKKERFSLILESASTNQTSMYLCASSLGSGYTEAFFGQGTRLTVV.

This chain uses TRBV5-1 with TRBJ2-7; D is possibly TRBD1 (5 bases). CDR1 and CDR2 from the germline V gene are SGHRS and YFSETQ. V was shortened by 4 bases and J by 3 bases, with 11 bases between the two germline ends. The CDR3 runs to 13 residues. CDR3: CASSINQGYEQYF. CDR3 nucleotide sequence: TGCGCCAGCAGCATAAATCAGGGCTACGAGCAGTACTTC.